This TCR beta chain came from a study of T cell responses to AZD1222 COVID-19 vaccine. General observations from the study: No repertoire was sampled before or during the peak T cell response, only after it. CD4 TCRs covered the whole spike, strongest at regions 160-218 and 743-854. The study identified only five to seven AZD1222 recipients as seropositive at baseline.

Here immunoSEQ multiplex PCR was the method, and the copy in TCRdb shows in-frame clones only, minus some. The sample has about 17,000 clones, about 80% seen once. This CDR3 is 16 amino acids long. Germline V gives CDR1 SGHRS, CDR2 YFSETQ. Unmatched junction bases numbered 3, after V lost 2 bases and J lost 4 bases. About this clone itself: Its antigen is as yet unknown.

The genes are TRBV5-1 and TRBJ1-4; TRBD1 matches 12 bases. This receptor was identified in an adult who received the AZD1222 COVID-19 vaccine. The specimen comprised peripheral blood, sampled 28 days after the second AZD1222 dose. The CDR3 spells CASSFGTGGLNEKLFF. CDR3 sequence (DNA): TGCGCCAGCAGCTTTGGGACAGGGGGCCTTAATGAAAAACTGTTTTTT.